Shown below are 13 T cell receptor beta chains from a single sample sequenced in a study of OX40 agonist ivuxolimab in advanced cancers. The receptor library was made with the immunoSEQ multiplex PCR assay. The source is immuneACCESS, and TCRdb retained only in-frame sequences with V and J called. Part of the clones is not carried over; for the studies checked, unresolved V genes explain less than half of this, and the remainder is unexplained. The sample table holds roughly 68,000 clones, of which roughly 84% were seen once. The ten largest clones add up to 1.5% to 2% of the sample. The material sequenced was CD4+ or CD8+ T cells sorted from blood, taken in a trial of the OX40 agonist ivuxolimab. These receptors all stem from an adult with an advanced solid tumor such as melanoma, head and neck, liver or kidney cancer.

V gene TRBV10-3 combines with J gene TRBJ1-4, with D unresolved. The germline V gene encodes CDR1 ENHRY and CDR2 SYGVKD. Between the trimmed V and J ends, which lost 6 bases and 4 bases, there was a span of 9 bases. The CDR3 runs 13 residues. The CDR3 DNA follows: TGTGCCATCAGAGGCAACTATAATGAAAAACTGTTTTTT. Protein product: CAIRGNYNEKLFF.

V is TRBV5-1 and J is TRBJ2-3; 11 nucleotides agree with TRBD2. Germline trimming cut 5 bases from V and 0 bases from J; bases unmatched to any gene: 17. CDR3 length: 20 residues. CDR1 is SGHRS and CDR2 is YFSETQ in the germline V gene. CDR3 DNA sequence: TGCGCCAGCAGGCTGGTAGTCGGGACTAGCGGAGCCACTAGCACAGATACGCAGTATTTT. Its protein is CASRLVVGTSGATSTDTQYF.

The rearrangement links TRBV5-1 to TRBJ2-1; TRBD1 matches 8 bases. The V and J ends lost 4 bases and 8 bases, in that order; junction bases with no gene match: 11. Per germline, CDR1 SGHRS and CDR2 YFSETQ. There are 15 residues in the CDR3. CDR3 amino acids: CASSTPGQAADEQFF. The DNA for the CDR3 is TGCGCCAGCAGCACTCCGGGACAGGCCGCCGATGAGCAGTTCTTC.

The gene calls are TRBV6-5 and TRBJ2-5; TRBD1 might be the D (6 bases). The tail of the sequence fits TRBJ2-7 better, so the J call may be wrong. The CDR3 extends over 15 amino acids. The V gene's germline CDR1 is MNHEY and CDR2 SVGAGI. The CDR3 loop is CASSLVGRGTYEQYF. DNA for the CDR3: TGTGCCAGCAGCCTCGTGGGCAGGGGAACCTACGAGCAGTACTTC.

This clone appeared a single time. CDR3 amino acids: CASSQQGGRLFF. The CDR3 nucleotides are TGTGCCAGCAGCCAACAAGGGGGACGGCTGTTCTTC. The rearrangement uses TRBV14 and TRBJ2-1; possible D gene TRBD1, 6 bases. Trimming removed 2 bases from V and 15 bases from J, with 14 bases in between. The CDR3 runs to 12 residues. Per the germline V gene, CDR1 is SGHDN and CDR2 is FVKESK.

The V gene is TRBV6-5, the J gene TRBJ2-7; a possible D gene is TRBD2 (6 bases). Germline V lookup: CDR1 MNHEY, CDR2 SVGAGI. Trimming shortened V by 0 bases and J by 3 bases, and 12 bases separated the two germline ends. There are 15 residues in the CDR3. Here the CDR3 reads CASSYSRDWGYEQYF. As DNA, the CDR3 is TGTGCCAGCAGTTACTCTCGGGACTGGGGCTACGAGCAGTACTTC.

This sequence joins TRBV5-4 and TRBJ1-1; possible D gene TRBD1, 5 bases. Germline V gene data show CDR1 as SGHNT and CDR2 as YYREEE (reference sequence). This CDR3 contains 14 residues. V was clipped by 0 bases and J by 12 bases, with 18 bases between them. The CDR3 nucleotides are TGTGCCAGCAGCTTGGAGTACTCAGGGTTGAGGACTTTCTTT. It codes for CASSLEYSGLRTFF. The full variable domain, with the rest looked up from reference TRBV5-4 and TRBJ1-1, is ETGVTQSPTHLIKTRGQQVTLRCSSQSGHNTVSWYQQALGQGPQFIFQYYREEENGRGNFPPRFSGLQFPNYSSELNVNALELDDSALYLCASSLEYSGLRTFFGQGTRLTVV.

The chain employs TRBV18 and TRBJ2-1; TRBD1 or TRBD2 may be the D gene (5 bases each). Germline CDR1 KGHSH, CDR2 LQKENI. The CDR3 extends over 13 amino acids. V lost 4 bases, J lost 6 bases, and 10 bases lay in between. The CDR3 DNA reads TGTGCCAGCTCACGGGACCGAGGCAATGAGCAGTTCTTC. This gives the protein CASSRDRGNEQFF.

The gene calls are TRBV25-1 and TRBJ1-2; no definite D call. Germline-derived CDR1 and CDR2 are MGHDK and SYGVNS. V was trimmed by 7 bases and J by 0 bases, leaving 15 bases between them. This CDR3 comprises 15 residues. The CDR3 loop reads CASILRRSSNYGYTF. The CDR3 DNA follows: TGTGCCAGCATCCTCCGGAGAAGCTCTAACTATGGCTACACCTTC.

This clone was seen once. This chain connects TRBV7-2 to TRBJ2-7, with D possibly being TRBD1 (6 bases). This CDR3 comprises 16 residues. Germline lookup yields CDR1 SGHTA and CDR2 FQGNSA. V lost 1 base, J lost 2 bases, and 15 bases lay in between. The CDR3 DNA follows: TGTGCCAGCAGCTTAGACTGGGGGCGGGCCCCCTACGAGCAGTACTTC. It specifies CASSLDWGRAPYEQYF.

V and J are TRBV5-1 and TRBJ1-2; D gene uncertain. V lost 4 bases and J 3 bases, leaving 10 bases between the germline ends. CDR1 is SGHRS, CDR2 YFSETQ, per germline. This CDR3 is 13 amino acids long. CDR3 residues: CASSPGSYYGYTF. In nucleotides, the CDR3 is TGCGCCAGCAGCCCCGGGAGCTACTATGGCTACACCTTC.

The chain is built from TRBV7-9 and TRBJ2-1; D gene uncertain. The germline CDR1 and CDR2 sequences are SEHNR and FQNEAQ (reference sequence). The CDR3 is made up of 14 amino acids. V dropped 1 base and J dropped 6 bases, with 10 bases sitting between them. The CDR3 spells CASSLERTVNEQFF. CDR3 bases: TGTGCCAGCAGCTTAGAACGCACAGTCAATGAGCAGTTCTTC.

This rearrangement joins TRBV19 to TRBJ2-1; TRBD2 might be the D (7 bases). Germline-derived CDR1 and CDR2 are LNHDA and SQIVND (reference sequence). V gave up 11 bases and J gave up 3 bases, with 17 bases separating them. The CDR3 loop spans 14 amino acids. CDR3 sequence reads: CASMGGRIYNEQFF. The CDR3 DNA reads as TGTGCCTCTATGGGGGGGCGAATCTACAATGAGCAGTTCTTC.